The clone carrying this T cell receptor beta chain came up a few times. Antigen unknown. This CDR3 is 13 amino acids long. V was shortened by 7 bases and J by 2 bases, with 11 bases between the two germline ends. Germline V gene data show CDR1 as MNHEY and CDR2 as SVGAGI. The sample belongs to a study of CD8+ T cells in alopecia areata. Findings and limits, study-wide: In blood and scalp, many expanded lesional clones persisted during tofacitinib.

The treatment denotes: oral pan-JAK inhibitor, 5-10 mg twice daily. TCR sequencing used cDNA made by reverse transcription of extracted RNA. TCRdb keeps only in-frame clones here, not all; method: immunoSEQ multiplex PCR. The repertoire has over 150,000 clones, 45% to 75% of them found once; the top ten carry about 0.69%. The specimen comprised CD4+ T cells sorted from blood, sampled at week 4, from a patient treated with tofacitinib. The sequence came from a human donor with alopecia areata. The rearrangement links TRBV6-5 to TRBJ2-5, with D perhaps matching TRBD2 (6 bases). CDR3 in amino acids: CASTRDLQETQYF. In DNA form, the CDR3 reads TGTGCCAGCACGCGGGACTTACAAGAGACCCAGTACTTC.